The 18 T cell receptor beta chains reported below all come from one sample, sequenced in a study of shared clonotypes between healthy human individuals. The repertoire was sequenced with immunoSEQ multiplex PCR; TCRdb's copy has only in-frame clones and lacks some. The data hold about 2 million clones, with about 94% observed a single time. CD45RO-negative, CCR7-selected cells formed the naive CD8 fraction, which excluded terminally differentiated effector memory CD45RA+ cells. The sequencing sample was made of naive CD8+ T cells sorted from blood. These receptors originate from a man younger than 30 in good health.

This rearrangement joins TRBV9 to TRBJ2-1; the D gene is possibly TRBD2 (5 bases). The CDR3 has 15 residues. Per germline, CDR1 SGDLS and CDR2 YYNGEE. V lost 2 bases and J lost 4, with 13 bases in between. Written as DNA, the CDR3 is TGTGCCAGCAGCGTTCGGGGAAGCGTTTACAATGAGCAGTTCTTC. It encodes CASSVRGSVYNEQFF.

The table lists this clone with a count of one. The V call is TRBV4-1, the J call TRBJ2-7; the D call may be TRBD1 or TRBD2 (6 bases each). The CDR3 runs 16 residues. Germline loops: CDR1 MGHRA, CDR2 YSYEKL. The V gene lost 3 bases and the J gene lost 5 bases, with 20 bases spanning the gap. CDR3 in DNA: TGCGCCAGCAGCCATGCCGGGGGCAGGCGGGGCGACGAGCAGTACTTC. Its translation: CASSHAGGRRGDEQYF.

The genes are TRBV27 and TRBJ2-1; D unresolved. The CDR3 extends over 15 amino acids. The germline V gene encodes CDR1 MNHEY and CDR2 SMNVEV (reference sequence). Trimming stripped 6 bases from V and 0 bases from J, with 12 bases between. CDR3: CASSTKKTSYNEQFF. CDR3 nucleotides: TGTGCCAGCAGCACCAAGAAGACCTCCTACAATGAGCAGTTCTTC.

The chain recombines TRBV7-3 with TRBJ2-2; D remains unclear. V was cut by 1 base and J by 4 bases, with 7 bases left in between. The CDR3 covers 14 residues. Germline loops: CDR1 SGHTA, CDR2 FQGTGA. CDR3 sequence reads: CASSLNAGTGELFF. CDR3 nucleotides: TGTGCCAGCAGCTTAAACGCAGGCACCGGGGAGCTGTTTTTT.

The sample holds one count of this clone. This chain joins TRBV7-3 and TRBJ2-7, with 9 bases lining up with TRBD1. This CDR3 has 13 residues. Trimming cost V 2 bases and J 6 bases; bases outside gene matches: 2. Germline assignment: CDR1 SGHTA and CDR2 FQGTGA. CDR3 amino acids: CASSLGQGLEQYF. For the CDR3, the DNA is TGTGCCAGCAGCTTAGGACAGGGGCTCGAGCAGTACTTC.

The chain links TRBV5-1 to TRBJ2-1; 9 bases match TRBD1. The CDR3 sequence is 15 residues long. With V trimmed by 3 bases and J by 8 bases, 9 bases remained unmatched. Germline-derived CDR1 and CDR2 are SGHRS and YFSETQ. CDR3 sequence (DNA): TGCGCCAGCAGCTACCCAACAGGGGGCAGGGATGAGCAGTTCTTC. It codes for CASSYPTGGRDEQFF.

The chain is built from TRBV10-1 and TRBJ2-7; 10 bases map to TRBD1. The germline V gene encodes CDR1 WNHNN and CDR2 SYGVQD (reference sequence). V lost 0 bases to trimming and J lost 0 bases; unmatched junction nucleotides: 2. The CDR3 has 16 amino acids. The CDR3 loop reads CASSESWTGGSYEQYF. The CDR3 region has the DNA TGCGCCAGCAGTGAGTCTTGGACAGGGGGCTCCTACGAGCAGTACTTC.

The chain recombines TRBV6-1 with TRBJ2-6; TRBD1 agrees at 7 bases. Per germline, CDR1 MNHNS and CDR2 SASEGT. With 4 bases clipped from V and 0 bases from J, the junction kept 9 bases outside the gene matches. The CDR3 totals 18 residues. CDR3 sequence reads: CASSGRMGQSSGANVLTF. The CDR3 DNA reads as TGTGCCAGCAGTGGACGAATGGGACAGAGCTCTGGGGCCAACGTCCTGACTTTC.

This clone turned up a few times. The chain uses TRBV6-5 and TRBJ1-4; 9 positions match TRBD1. The CDR3 loop spans 13 amino acids. From germline, CDR1 is MNHEY and CDR2 SVGAGI. The V segment lost 5 bases and the J segment 14 bases; nucleotides outside the gene matches: 9. The DNA of the CDR3 is TGTGCCAGCAGTACCCGGGACAGGGAAATGCTGTTTTTT. This gives the protein CASSTRDREMLFF.

This clone was seen more than once but under ten times. The chain couples TRBV5-5 to TRBJ1-5, with 9 bases lining up with TRBD1. The junction had 7 bases not matched to a gene; V was cut back by 0 bases and J by 6 bases. There are 16 residues in the CDR3. CDR1 and CDR2 (germline): SGHKS, YYEKEE (reference sequence). CDR3 in amino acids: CASSLDTGGWSQPQHF. The CDR3 DNA sequence: TGTGCCAGCAGCTTGGATACAGGGGGCTGGAGTCAGCCCCAGCATTTT.

The CDR3 bases are TGTGCCAGCAGCCCCATCGGGACGGGTGCAGATACGCAGTATTTT. It is translated as CASSPIGTGADTQYF. This chain joins TRBV7-6 and TRBJ2-3, with D perhaps given as TRBD1 or TRBD2 (5 bases each). Per the germline V gene, CDR1 is SGHVS and CDR2 is FNYEAQ. The CDR3 loop spans 15 amino acids. Trimming took 5 bases from V and 4 from J, leaving 16 bases between them.

CDR3 nucleotide sequence: TGCGCCAGCAGCCAGAGGGAAGGGGCTGAAGCTTTCTTT. This codes for CASSQREGAEAFF. This chain links TRBV4-1 with TRBJ1-1; tentatively, D is TRBD1 (5 bases). Germline V gives CDR1 MGHRA, CDR2 YSYEKL. This CDR3 region has 13 residues. V lost 3 bases to trimming and J lost 6 bases, with 11 bases between them.

The chain recombines TRBV19 with TRBJ1-2; D call uncertain. Trimming cost V 10 bases and J 5 bases, with 14 bases left between them. The CDR3 spans 12 residues. Germline V gives CDR1 LNHDA, CDR2 SQIVND (reference sequence). CDR3 region: CATSKDLYGYTF. CDR3 coding DNA: TGTGCCACCTCCAAGGACCTTTATGGCTACACCTTC.

This sequence joins TRBV30 and TRBJ2-7; perhaps TRBD1 as D (6 bases). Trimming took off 0 bases at V and 4 bases at J, with 13 bases between the two ends. Germline V CDR1 and CDR2: GTSNPN, SVGIG (reference sequence). This CDR3 contains 14 residues. CDR3 in amino acids: CAWSVQGWGYEQYF. The CDR3 bases are TGTGCCTGGAGTGTACAGGGCTGGGGTTACGAGCAGTACTTC.

The J gene is TRBJ2-7, the V gene TRBV6-6; 8 bases agree with TRBD2. Germline lookup yields CDR1 MNHNY and CDR2 SVGAGI (reference sequence). This CDR3 spans 14 amino acids. V shed 4 bases, J shed 3 bases, and the junction held 5 bases outside the gene matches. Written as DNA, the CDR3 is TGTGCCAGCAGTTCGATTAGCGGGGTCTACGAGCAGTACTTC. It translates to CASSSISGVYEQYF.

This chain joins TRBV7-8 and TRBJ2-1, with no clear D. Per germline, CDR1 SGHVS and CDR2 FQNEAQ. The CDR3 is 14 residues long. V lost 5 bases and J 5 bases, leaving 13 bases between the germline ends. The CDR3 DNA reads as TGTGCCAGCAGCCCGGGTGGCGAACACAATGAGCAGTTCTTC. Protein sequence: CASSPGGEHNEQFF.

The rearrangement joins TRBV23-1 to TRBJ1-2, with 9 bases that match TRBD1. TRBV23-1 is marked as an open reading frame, function uncertain. V was clipped by 8 bases and J by 8 bases; unmatched bases: 15. The CDR3 sequence is 15 residues long. The CDR3 sequence is CASGSVPGQGCGYTF. The CDR3 bases are TGCGCCAGCGGATCTGTACCGGGACAGGGTTGCGGCTACACCTTC.

The chain employs TRBV14 and TRBJ2-7; 9 bases are a match to TRBD1. Germline V gene data show CDR1 as SGHDN and CDR2 as FVKESK. CDR3 length: 15 amino acids. The V segment lost 4 bases and the J segment 0 bases; nucleotides outside the gene matches: 4. The CDR3 spells CASSLRTGVSYEQYF. The CDR3 DNA is TGTGCCAGCAGCCTTCGGACAGGGGTCTCCTACGAGCAGTACTTC.